The sequence of this TCR beta chain was determined in a study of cytomegalovirus exposure and HLA in healthy donors. This CDR3 is 23 amino acids long. Germline V gives CDR1 MDHEN, CDR2 SYDVKM. V lost 5 bases, J lost 1 base, and 35 bases lay in between. Healthy individuals who donated bone marrow served as the donors. Primers: 60 Vbeta forward and 13 Jbeta reverse. The data were produced by immunoSEQ multiplex PCR, yet TCRdb's version contains in-frame clones alone and is incomplete. This sample yields 250,000 to 350,000 clones, of which around 66% are seen a single time; 2% to 2.5% belongs to the top ten.

This clonotype was obtained from a female donor in good health and CMV-seronegative. The gene calls are TRBV28 and TRBJ2-2, with a weak D call TRBD2 (8 bases). Input material: PBMCs. The CDR3 bases are TGTGCCAGCAGTCTGGACAGGAGTCCCTTTCCCCTACTCGCGGGGGGGAACACCGGGGAGCTGTTTTTT. Translation gives CASSLDRSPFPLLAGGNTGELFF.